The rows below give T cell receptor beta chains drawn from one sample of a study of T cell repertoires in cytomegalovirus infection. TCRdb re-called the reads with MiXCR, one entry per CDR3 protein. The sample records 110,000 to 150,000 distinct CDR3 sequences, more than 30% being singletons. These receptors have no known antigen. Sequenced material: CD8+ T cells from cultured PBMCs, taken from culture after CMV antigen stimulation. Every receptor here comes from a human donor in good health (CMV status not recorded). Some clones in this sample may be carry-over from other donors' samples. Each CDR3 is given without its conserved first and last residue. Each record gives: V gene, J gene, CDR3 protein.

V gene: TRBV19; J gene: TRBJ1-2; CDR3 protein: ASSFGSERYT
V gene: TRBV14; J gene: TRBJ1-4; CDR3 protein: ASSPGTGHILVRNEKLF
V gene: TRBV2; J gene: TRBJ1-2; CDR3 protein: ASSHGQGGDYT
V gene: TRBV15; J gene: TRBJ2-5; CDR3 protein: ATSREAGGRVETQY
V gene: TRBV29-1; J gene: TRBJ2-1; CDR3 protein: SVGGVAGRSSYNEQF
V gene: TRBV12-3/TRBV12-4; J gene: TRBJ2-5; CDR3 protein: ASSLGRGEETQY
V gene: TRBV7-6; J gene: TRBJ1-1; CDR3 protein: AGDENTEAF
V gene: TRBV3-1; J gene: TRBJ1-2; CDR3 protein: ASSQDREQGSGYT
V gene: TRBV7-6; J gene: TRBJ1-1; CDR3 protein: ASSDGTGEAF
V gene: TRBV27; J gene: TRBJ2-1; CDR3 protein: ASSLWGERNEQF
V gene: TRBV12-3/TRBV12-4; J gene: TRBJ1-2; CDR3 protein: ASSLTAGGNYGYT
V gene: TRBV12-5; J gene: TRBJ2-5; CDR3 protein: ASGLAGGIQTQY
V gene: TRBV7-8; J gene: TRBJ2-2; CDR3 protein: ASSAARLADSRELF
V gene: TRBV13; J gene: TRBJ2-1; CDR3 protein: ASSPLGGGESYNEQF
V gene: TRBV18; J gene: TRBJ2-1; CDR3 protein: ASSRTSGGPLDEQF
V gene: TRBV12-3/TRBV12-4; J gene: TRBJ2-7; CDR3 protein: ASSLALGGGEQY
V gene: TRBV11-2; J gene: TRBJ2-2; CDR3 protein: ASSLVLQGSGELF
V gene: TRBV19; J gene: TRBJ2-4; CDR3 protein: ASSPLDRAEDIQY
V gene: TRBV5-1; J gene: TRBJ2-5; CDR3 protein: ASSWGRTVQETQY
V gene: TRBV7-8; J gene: TRBJ2-2; CDR3 protein: ASSLQLAGGPGELF
V gene: TRBV20-1; J gene: TRBJ2-7; CDR3 protein: SALQTSGATYEQY
V gene: TRBV2; J gene: TRBJ2-3; CDR3 protein: ASSPGLAVLNTQY
V gene: TRBV18; J gene: TRBJ1-1; CDR3 protein: ASSRGRNLWGTEAF
V gene: TRBV13; J gene: TRBJ2-1; CDR3 protein: ASSPTYNEQF